What follows are 20 T cell receptor beta chains derived from one specimen sequenced in a study of blood T cell repertoires in COVID-19. Generated by immunoSEQ multiplex PCR, the TCRdb table keeps only in-frame clones and is missing some. The sample lists some 190,000 clones, 70% to 80% seen once, with approximately 13% in the top ten. Sequenced material: peripheral blood. The origin of the receptors is a woman aged 45-59 years with acute or convalescent COVID-19.

The rearrangement links TRBV2 to TRBJ1-2; D unclear. The CDR3 totals 15 residues. V lost 0 bases to trimming and J lost 0 bases, with 8 bases between them. Germline V gives CDR1 SNHLY, CDR2 FYNNEI. As DNA, the CDR3 is TGTGCCAGCAGTGAAGCGTTCCAGGCTAACTATGGCTACACCTTC. Residues: CASSEAFQANYGYTF.

The chain has TRBV27 and TRBJ1-1; D is uncertain. Germline loops: CDR1 MNHEY, CDR2 SMNVEV (reference sequence). Trimming removed 5 bases at V and 3 bases at J, with 16 bases between. This CDR3 region has 15 residues. The CDR3 loop reads CASSPPGSGDTEAFF. CDR3 nucleotides: TGTGCCAGCAGTCCCCCCGGGTCCGGGGACACTGAAGCTTTCTTT.

The chain uses TRBV7-2 and TRBJ1-4, with D perhaps TRBD1 (6 bases). The CDR3 has 19 amino acids. The V and J ends lost 2 bases and 0 bases respectively, with 19 bases between them. Germline V gene data show CDR1 as SGHTA and CDR2 as FQGNSA. The CDR3 protein is CASSLTPGVQGSTNEKLFF. In DNA, the CDR3 is TGTGCCAGCAGCTTAACTCCTGGGGTACAGGGCTCAACTAATGAAAAACTGTTTTTT.

The V gene is TRBV6-2 or TRBV6-3, the J gene TRBJ2-7; D not certain. The CDR3 extends over 13 amino acids. V lost 6 bases and J 9 bases, leaving 18 bases between the germline ends. Germline V gives CDR1 MNHEY, CDR2 SVGEGT. The CDR3 coding sequence is TGTGCCAGCAGCTCGTTGCGGCCCTCGGTGCAGTACTTC. This gives the protein CASSSLRPSVQYF.

The V call is TRBV18, the J call TRBJ2-7; D not certain. Germline CDR1 KGHSH, CDR2 LQKENI. V was cut by 4 bases and J by 2 bases, with 12 bases left in between. This CDR3 has 14 amino acids. CDR3 DNA: TGTGCCAGCTCACAGCTGGAAGGAGCCTACGAGCAGTACTTC. The encoded protein is CASSQLEGAYEQYF.

In this sample, this clone turned up many times. The V gene is TRBV11-2, the J gene TRBJ2-7, with TRBD2 matching over 8 bases. The V gene end was trimmed by 2 bases and the J gene end by 4 bases; junction bases not matched to a gene: 7. Germline lookup yields CDR1 SGHAT and CDR2 FQNNGV. This CDR3 has 15 amino acids. The CDR3 sequence is CASSLSGPSGYEQYF. The CDR3 DNA reads as TGTGCCAGCAGCTTAAGTGGTCCTAGCGGGTACGAGCAGTACTTC.

The chain links TRBV5-1 to TRBJ2-4; the D is unclear. Germline values: CDR1 SGHRS, CDR2 YFSETQ. This CDR3 comprises 16 residues. Deletions cut 3 bases from V and 0 bases from J, with 13 bases between. The CDR3 here is CASSSSGLLAKNIQYF. CDR3 in DNA: TGCGCCAGCAGCTCCTCTGGGCTACTAGCCAAAAACATTCAGTACTTC.

This clone was seen ten or more times. This chain uses TRBV9 with TRBJ2-2; 8 bases agree with TRBD2. V trimming: 4 bases; J trimming: 6 bases; junction bases outside the gene matches: 5. CDR3 size: 14 residues. Germline CDR1 and CDR2: SGDLS and YYNGEE. For the CDR3, the DNA is TGTGCCAGCAGCTCGGGACTAGTCGCCGGGGAGCTGTTTTTT. Amino acids: CASSSGLVAGELFF.

The gene calls are TRBV29-1 and TRBJ1-3; D perhaps matches TRBD1 (6 bases). CDR3 length: 15 residues. The V and J ends lost 6 bases and 0 bases respectively, with 15 bases between them. CDR1 is SQVTM and CDR2 is ANQGSEA in the germline V gene. The CDR3 reads CSVQTGASSGNTIYF. For the CDR3, the DNA is TGCAGCGTGCAGACAGGCGCCAGCTCTGGAAACACCATATATTTT.

This clone was counted once. This chain uses TRBV18 with TRBJ2-5; the match to TRBD2 covers 9 bases. Trimming removed 3 bases from V and 5 bases from J; junction bases left unmatched: 10. Looked up from germline, CDR1 is KGHSH and CDR2 is LQKENI. This CDR3 has 16 amino acids. In nucleotides, the CDR3 is TGTGCCAGCTCACCGGCTGGCGGGAGGGGATTGGAGACCCAGTACTTC. Translation gives CASSPAGGRGLETQYF.

The J gene is TRBJ1-2, the V gene TRBV11-2; D ambiguous. Germline V gene sequence: CDR1 SGHAT, CDR2 FQNNGV. Trimming removed 5 bases at V and 8 bases at J, with 18 bases between. The CDR3 runs 14 residues. CDR3 coding DNA: TGTGCCAGCAGCCCTCGGACCCTAGGCGGGGGCTACACCTTC. Translation: CASSPRTLGGGYTF.

This clone has at least ten counts. This chain connects TRBV6-1 to TRBJ1-3; 9 bases fit TRBD1. J was trimmed by 7 bases and V by 1 base; bases with no gene match: 2. Germline assignment: CDR1 MNHNS and CDR2 SASEGT. The CDR3 covers 14 residues. The CDR3 loop is CASSEGQGVNTIYF. CDR3 nucleotides: TGTGCCAGCAGTGAAGGACAGGGGGTCAACACCATATATTTT.

The V and J genes are TRBV5-1 and TRBJ1-1, with D maybe TRBD1 (6 bases). The CDR3 totals 15 residues. Trimming removed 3 bases at V and 9 bases at J, with 21 bases between. Germline lookup yields CDR1 SGHRS and CDR2 YFSETQ. This CDR3 reads CASSSNLDRTVQAFF. CDR3 DNA sequence: TGCGCCAGCAGCTCCAATTTAGACAGGACGGTTCAAGCTTTCTTT.

The chain links TRBV6-4 to TRBJ2-3, with TRBD1 identical over 10 bases. The CDR3 is 14 amino acids. Germline values: CDR1 MRHNA, CDR2 SNTAGT. V dropped 4 bases and J dropped 14; count of bases not matched to a gene: 12. The CDR3 DNA follows: TGTGCCAGCAGTGGCGATGTGATGACAGGGGGCCTGTATTTT. Its translation is CASSGDVMTGGLYF.

With respect to this clone: Within the sample, other DNA sequences also encode this same CDR3. The rearrangement links TRBV9 to TRBJ2-7, with 9 bases identical to TRBD2. V lost 0 bases and J lost 0; bases outside the gene matches: 1. Germline CDR1 SGDLS, CDR2 YYNGEE. This CDR3 comprises 15 residues. The DNA of the CDR3 is TGTGCCAGCAGCGTAGGTAGCGGGAGCTCCTACGAGCAGTACTTC. Residues: CASSVGSGSSYEQYF. The entire variable domain, with the rest obtained from reference TRBV9 and TRBJ2-7, is as follows: DSGVTQTPKHLITATGQRVTLRCSPRSGDLSVYWYQQSLDQGLQFLIQYYNGEERAKGNILERFSAQQFPDLHSELNLSSLELGDSALYFCASSVGSGSSYEQYFGPGTRLTVT.

This sequence joins TRBV5-3 and TRBJ2-7; D is uncertain. TRBV5-3 is an ORF, with its function uncertain. Trimming removed 1 base at V and 6 bases at J, with 2 bases between. This CDR3 is 10 amino acids long. CDR3 amino acids: CARSLLEQYF. The CDR3 coding sequence is TGTGCCAGAAGCTTGCTCGAGCAGTACTTC.

The chain is built from TRBV9 and TRBJ2-2, with D perhaps TRBD2 (6 bases). There are 15 residues in the CDR3. Germline lookup yields CDR1 SGDLS and CDR2 YYNGEE. V gave up 3 bases and J gave up 4 bases, with 13 bases separating them. CDR3 region: CASSGQSGSTGELFF. The DNA of the CDR3 is TGTGCCAGCAGCGGACAATCCGGGAGCACCGGGGAGCTGTTTTTT.

The rearrangement uses TRBV18 and TRBJ2-3, with 12 bases fitting TRBD2. The germline V gene has CDR1 KGHSH and CDR2 LQKENI. The CDR3 runs 16 residues. Losses at the gene ends were 6 bases for V and 4 bases for J; bases not matched to a gene: 8. This CDR3 is CASSKTSGSGPDTQYF. Here the CDR3 DNA reads TGTGCCAGCTCGAAGACTAGCGGGAGTGGGCCAGATACGCAGTATTTT.

The J gene is TRBJ2-2, the V gene TRBV30; TRBD2 is a possible D gene (5 bases). Between the trimmed V and J ends, which lost 5 bases and 7 bases, there was a span of 11 bases. Germline V gene lookup returns CDR1 GTSNPN and CDR2 SVGIG (reference sequence). CDR3 length: 12 residues. Here the CDR3 reads CAWAPGNGELFF. Written as DNA, the CDR3 is TGTGCCTGGGCCCCGGGGAACGGGGAGCTGTTTTTT.

The J gene is TRBJ2-7, the V gene TRBV2; D uncertain. V lost 4 bases and J lost 4, with 5 bases in between. The length of the CDR3 is 11 residues. Germline CDR1 is SNHLY and CDR2 is FYNNEI. This chain's CDR3 is CASSAGYEQYF. For the CDR3, the DNA is TGTGCCAGCAGTGCCGGGTACGAGCAGTACTTC.